The 20 T cell receptor beta chains below all came from one sample that was sequenced in a study of T cell responses to AZD1222 COVID-19 vaccine. Using immunoSEQ multiplex PCR, the repertoire was profiled, and TCRdb retains in-frame clones only, with some absent. The table has some 180,000 clones, 80% to 95% seen once. The material was peripheral blood, obtained 28 days after the second AZD1222 dose. These receptors were taken from an adult who received the AZD1222 COVID-19 vaccine.

A single count supports this clone. The V gene is TRBV4-2, the J gene TRBJ1-1, with D uncertain. This CDR3 is built from 16 residues. Between the trimmed V and J ends, which lost 4 bases and 1 base, there was a span of 16 bases. The germline CDR1 and CDR2 sequences are LGHNA and YNFKEQ. DNA of the CDR3: TGTGCCAGCAGCCCTGAGGCGGGGAGGTGGAACACTGAAGCTTTCTTT. The encoded protein is CASSPEAGRWNTEAFF.

DNA of the CDR3: TGTGCCAGCAGTCTGGGACACCCGAGCTCCTACGAGCAGTACTTC. It yields the protein CASSLGHPSSYEQYF. The rearrangement joins TRBV27 to TRBJ2-7; tentatively, D is TRBD1 (6 bases). Trimming removed 5 bases at V and 0 bases at J, with 14 bases between. This CDR3 is 15 amino acids long. Germline loops: CDR1 MNHEY, CDR2 SMNVEV (reference sequence).

The V and J genes are TRBV2 and TRBJ1-2; 8 bases match TRBD1. CDR1 and CDR2 (germline): SNHLY, FYNNEI. Losses at the gene ends were 6 bases for V and 5 bases for J; bases not matched to a gene: 8. This CDR3 is 14 amino acids long. The CDR3 protein is CASSVTGARYGYTF. The CDR3 coding sequence is TGTGCCAGCAGCGTGACAGGGGCAAGGTATGGCTACACCTTC.

The CDR3 protein is CASSRLTPVATNEKLFF. The CDR3 DNA sequence: TGTGCCAGCAGCCGACTGACTCCGGTGGCAACTAATGAAAAACTGTTTTTT. The chain couples TRBV28 to TRBJ1-4; unclear D gene. In germline, CDR1 is MDHEN, CDR2 SYDVKM. This CDR3 contains 17 residues. The V and J ends lost 6 bases and 0 bases respectively, with 17 bases between them. The whole variable domain, remainder taken from reference TRBV28 and TRBJ1-4, is DVKVTQSSRYLVKRTGEKVFLECVQDMDHENMFWYRQDPGLGLRLIYFSYDVKMKEKGDIPEGYSVSREKKERFSLILESASTNQTSMYLCASSRLTPVATNEKLFFGSGTQLSVL.

The V call is TRBV2, the J call TRBJ2-7; tentative D call: TRBD2 (5 bases). Germline V gene data show CDR1 as SNHLY and CDR2 as FYNNEI. The CDR3 is made up of 13 amino acids. Trimming pared 4 bases from V and 0 bases from J, leaving 7 bases between. This CDR3 reads CASSVRDSYEQYF. CDR3 coding DNA: TGTGCCAGCAGTGTTCGGGACTCCTACGAGCAGTACTTC.

This chain links TRBV11-1 with TRBJ2-7; 8 positions match TRBD2. CDR1 SGHAT and CDR2 FQDESV come from the germline V gene (reference sequence). The CDR3 has 13 amino acids. V was clipped by 2 bases and J by 3 bases; unmatched bases: 0. The CDR3 spells CASSLREGYEQYF. Here the CDR3 DNA reads TGTGCCAGCAGCTTACGGGAGGGCTACGAGCAGTACTTC.

The genes are TRBV6-2 or TRBV6-3 and TRBJ1-1, with 10 bases fitting TRBD1. Germline-derived CDR1 and CDR2 are MNHEY and SVGEGT. This CDR3 is built from 17 residues. V lost 3 bases, J lost 5 bases, and 12 bases stayed unmatched. CDR3 loop: CASSYSVGTGVSTEAFF. The CDR3 DNA sequence: TGTGCCAGCAGTTATTCGGTCGGGACAGGGGTTTCAACTGAAGCTTTCTTT.

The chain couples TRBV18 to TRBJ1-2; D gene uncertain. V lost 2 bases, J lost 8 bases, and 12 bases lay in between. This CDR3 spans 13 amino acids. Germline CDR1 and CDR2: KGHSH and LQKENI. DNA for the CDR3: TGTGCCAGCTCACCAGGCGAACCTAACGGCTACACCTTC. It encodes CASSPGEPNGYTF. Based on the CDR3 plus reference TRBV18 and TRBJ1-2, the full variable domain is NAGVMQNPRHLVRRRGQEARLRCSPMKGHSHVYWYRQLPEEGLKFMVYLQKENIIDESGMPKERFSAEFPKEGPSILRIQQVVRGDSAAYFCASSPGEPNGYTFGSGTRLTVV.

The chain carries TRBV23-1 and TRBJ2-3; the match to TRBD1 covers 8 bases. TRBV23-1 is classed as an ORF, of uncertain function. V shed 3 bases, J shed 5 bases, and the junction held 7 bases outside the gene matches. The CDR3 loop spans 15 amino acids. The chain's CDR3 is CASSHTGGLVDTQYF. The CDR3 nucleotides read TGCGCCAGCAGTCACACAGGGGGGTTGGTAGATACGCAGTATTTT.

The chain has TRBV19 and TRBJ1-1; D ambiguous. The CDR3 is 15 residues long. V dropped 4 bases and J dropped 1 base, with 13 bases sitting between them. Germline values: CDR1 LNHDA, CDR2 SQIVND (reference sequence). CDR3: CASSTESRWNTEAFF. CDR3 DNA sequence: TGTGCCAGTAGTACAGAGAGTAGGTGGAACACTGAAGCTTTCTTT.

This CDR3 is CASSLASGGGASEQYF. In DNA form, the CDR3 reads TGTGCCAGCAGCTTAGCGTCTGGCGGGGGGGCCTCTGAGCAGTACTTC. The chain employs TRBV7-2 and TRBJ2-7; TRBD2 agrees at 9 bases. V lost 0 bases and J lost 7; bases outside the gene matches: 10. The CDR3 has 16 residues. Germline V gene data show CDR1 as SGHTA and CDR2 as FQGNSA.

To note about this clone: At one end, the junction sequence differs from germline, possibly due to a read error. The CDR3 region has the DNA TGTGCCAGCAGCTTGGAATCCCATTTATTC. It codes for CASSLESHLF. This chain connects TRBV5-8 to TRBJ1-2, with D unresolved. Germline CDR1 reads SGHTS; CDR2 reads YDEGEE. The CDR3 length is 10 residues.

The chain joins TRBV6-5 to TRBJ1-1; D remains unclear. Germline V gene data show CDR1 as MNHEY and CDR2 as SVGAGI. This CDR3 has 14 amino acids. With 6 bases removed from V and 4 bases from J, the gap between germline ends came to 15 bases. The CDR3 loop reads CASRYYDGFTEAFF. The CDR3, as DNA: TGTGCCAGCAGATATTATGACGGGTTCACTGAAGCTTTCTTT.

This sequence joins TRBV7-9 and TRBJ1-2; 9 bases are shared with TRBD1. J was trimmed by 4 bases and V by 5 bases; bases with no gene match: 11. This CDR3 is 16 amino acids long. CDR1 is SEHNR and CDR2 is FQNEAQ in the germline V gene (reference sequence). The CDR3 nucleotides read TGTGCCAGCAGCCCCTTCGGGGACAGGGCTGCCTATGGCTACACCTTC. Its protein product is CASSPFGDRAAYGYTF.

This clone was seen only once. The V call is TRBV7-7, the J call TRBJ2-6; no clear D. The CDR3 is 13 amino acids. Per the germline V gene, CDR1 is SSHAT and CDR2 is FNYEAQ (reference sequence). The germline V and J ends were trimmed by 10 bases and 2 bases, with 9 bases remaining between them. The CDR3 coding sequence is TGTGCCACTCGGATGGCTGGGGCCAACGTCCTGACTTTC. Its protein is CATRMAGANVLTF.

The genes are TRBV19 and TRBJ1-2; a weak D match, TRBD1 (6 bases). Trimming removed 3 bases at V and 8 bases at J, with 16 bases between. Germline CDR1 LNHDA, CDR2 SQIVND (reference sequence). This CDR3 contains 14 residues. This CDR3 is CASSIGRDTFGYTF. The CDR3, as DNA: TGTGCCAGTAGTATCGGTCGGGACACCTTCGGCTACACCTTC.

The rearrangement joins TRBV30 to TRBJ1-2; D is uncertain. V lost 2 bases, J lost 6 bases, and 7 bases lay in between. This CDR3 has 11 residues. In germline, CDR1 is GTSNPN, CDR2 SVGIG (reference sequence). The CDR3, as DNA: TGTGCCTGGAGTCTACAGAATGGCTACACCTTC. This gives the protein CAWSLQNGYTF.

The rearrangement links TRBV6-4 to TRBJ2-1, with unresolved D. The CDR3 sequence is 14 residues long. Germline V gene lookup returns CDR1 MRHNA and CDR2 SNTAGT. The V and J ends lost 0 bases and 5 bases respectively, with 8 bases between them. CDR3 nucleotides: TGTGCCAGCAGTGACTCGTGGACGGACAATGAGCAGTTCTTC. Encoded protein: CASSDSWTDNEQFF.

The chain uses TRBV10-3 and TRBJ2-7; a weak D match, TRBD2 (6 bases). Germline V CDR1 and CDR2: ENHRY, SYGVKD. Deletions cut 11 bases from V and 9 bases from J, with 23 bases between. The CDR3 runs 13 residues. In DNA form, the CDR3 reads TGTGCCTCCCGCGGGGACGCAGTAACTCGGCAGTACTTC. It yields the protein CASRGDAVTRQYF.

This rearrangement joins TRBV3-1 (or the pseudogene TRBV3-2) to TRBJ1-4, with a weak D call TRBD1 (5 bases). The V gene's germline CDR1 is LGHDT and CDR2 YNNKEL (reference sequence). Trimming cost V 7 bases and J 5 bases, with 23 bases left between them. The CDR3 is 17 amino acids. The CDR3 DNA sequence: TGTGCCAGCAAACCAAGTACGAGTCGGGACCCGAATGAAAAACTGTTTTTT. Its translation: CASKPSTSRDPNEKLFF.